These T cell receptor beta chains were read from a single sample in a study of response to subunit inactivated influenza vaccine. TCRdb recomputed calls from the RT-PCR reads with MiXCR, one row per CDR3 protein. The sample consists of roughly 170,000 distinct CDR3 sequences, 9.2% of them appearing once. Sequencing used non-naive T cells sorted from PBMCs, obtained on the day of vaccination. These receptors were obtained from a man aged 50-59 years who received an inactivated influenza vaccine. Each CDR3 is given with its conserved first and last residue. The D gene is left open where the match is weak. Size is stated for part of the rows, as once, few or many counts, or as a class when the clone is expanded.

v_gene,j_gene,abundance,d_gene,CDR3aa,CDR3nt
TRBV20-1,TRBJ1-4,many,TRBD1,CSATDRGEKLFF,TGCAGTGCTACGGACAGGGGTGAAAAACTGTTTTTT
TRBV19,TRBJ2-1,few,TRBD2,CASKGTSGLGGHNEQFF,TGTGCCAGTAAGGGAACTAGCGGGCTAGGGGGGCACAATGAGCAGTTCTTC
TRBV6-5,TRBJ2-7,.,.,CASTWEQGNYEQYF,TGTGCCAGCACTTGGGAACAGGGAAACTACGAGCAGTACTTC
TRBV20-1,TRBJ1-1,many,TRBD1,CSARAPGGTAEAFF,TGCAGTGCTAGGGCCCCAGGGGGCACGGCTGAAGCTTTCTTT
TRBV12-3/TRBV12-4,TRBJ2-7,.,.,CASSWDGANYEQYF,TGTGCCAGCAGTTGGGACGGAGCGAACTACGAGCAGTACTTC
TRBV25-1,TRBJ2-3,many,TRBD2,CASSTLRATSELSTDTQYF,TGTGCCAGCAGTACCCTAAGGGCAACTAGCGAACTGAGCACAGATACGCAGTATTTT
TRBV7-3,TRBJ2-5,few,.,CASSKSGQETQYF,TGTGCCAGCAGTAAAAGCGGCCAAGAGACCCAGTACTTC
TRBV25-1,TRBJ1-2,few,.,CASSDREGVHGYTF,TGTGCCAGCAGTGACAGGGAGGGGGTGCATGGCTACACCTTC
TRBV4-1,TRBJ1-3,.,.,CASSREETSGNTIYF,TGCGCCAGCAGCCGGGAGGAAACCTCTGGAAACACCATATATTTT
TRBV15,TRBJ2-7,.,.,CATSRDSGLVGSSYEQYF,TGTGCCACCAGCAGAGATTCCGGGCTAGTTGGCAGCTCCTACGAGCAGTACTTC
TRBV5-6,TRBJ2-1,.,TRBD1,CASSWVDRGFEQFF,TGTGCCAGCAGCTGGGTGGACAGGGGTTTTGAGCAGTTCTTC
TRBV12-3/TRBV12-4,TRBJ1-2,many,.,CASSRGGGTNYGYTF,TGTGCCAGCAGTAGGGGGGGCGGGACGAACTATGGCTACACCTTC
TRBV18,TRBJ1-1,.,.,CASSGAGVFIEAFF,TGTGCCAGCTCAGGAGCAGGCGTTTTTATTGAAGCTTTCTTT
TRBV28,TRBJ2-1,many,.,CASRPLLREQFF,TGTGCCAGCAGGCCCTTACTACGAGAGCAGTTCTTC
TRBV14,TRBJ2-1,once,TRBD2,CASSQYRTSGGNEQFF,TGTGCCAGCAGCCAATATCGTACTAGCGGGGGGAATGAGCAGTTCTTC
TRBV7-8,TRBJ2-5,many,.,CASSFGLTVVMETQYF,TGTGCCAGCAGCTTTGGATTGACAGTCGTTATGGAGACCCAGTACTTC
TRBV27,TRBJ1-2,many,.,CASSLLQGWTENYGYTF,TGTGCCAGCAGTTTATTACAGGGCTGGACGGAAAACTATGGCTACACCTTC
TRBV12-3/TRBV12-4,TRBJ2-1,medium-sized,TRBD1,CASSPGTGILGNEQFF,TGTGCCAGCAGTCCCGGGACAGGGATTCTAGGCAATGAGCAGTTCTTC
TRBV2,TRBJ1-2,few,.,CASSAANYGYTF,TGTGCCAGCAGTGCAGCTAACTATGGCTACACCTTC
TRBV7-2,TRBJ1-1,many,.,CASSLTPGATEAFF,TGTGCCAGCAGCCTGACCCCGGGGGCCACTGAAGCTTTCTTT
TRBV5-5,TRBJ2-2,.,TRBD2,CASSLRTSGLTGELFF,TGTGCCAGCAGCTTGCGTACTAGCGGGTTAACCGGGGAGCTGTTTTTT
TRBV5-6,TRBJ2-3,many,TRBD2,CASSSAGGIDTQYF,TGTGCCAGCAGCTCTGCGGGGGGCATAGATACGCAGTATTTT